This T cell receptor beta chain is from a study of T-cell reconstitution after alpha-beta-depleted transplantation in children. Study-level results: High day-60 TCRbeta diversity in some patients came from surviving recipient T cells and thymic progenitors. Expanded graft clones numbering several hundred reportedly gave rise to alpha-beta T cells about two months after transplant. It was newly produced T cells that mostly accounted for T-cell counts and diversity one year after transplant.

Unique molecular identifiers were used to barcode this TCRbeta library. A single record per CDR3 protein comes from TCRdb applying MiXCR to the PCR reads. The table has 90,000 to 100,000 distinct CDR3 sequences, around a quarter seen once. This clonotype was detected only a few times. The antigen remains unidentified. The specimen comprised PBMCs, sampled before TCRalphabeta/CD19-depleted stem cell transplant. The TCR was taken from a boy aged 2-9 years with acute lymphoblastic leukemia, due to receive a stem cell transplant.

DNA for the CDR3: TGTGCCAGCAGCTTCCGCGAATTCATCCCCTTCTCCTACGAGCAGTACTTC. This sequence encodes CASSFREFIPFSYEQYF. This chain connects TRBV5-5 to TRBJ2-7; D gene unclear. Germline CDR1 is SGHKS and CDR2 is YYEKEE (reference sequence). Deletions cut 2 bases from V and 0 bases from J, with 18 bases between. There are 17 residues in the CDR3.